These T cell receptor beta chains were read from a single sample in a study of control samples from healthy donors and cancer patients. TCRdb's table, derived via immunoSEQ multiplex PCR, lists solely in-frame clones and lacks some. The sample has about 98,000 clones, around 80% seen once. Material for sequencing was blood. Receptors were obtained from a man aged 60 to 75 in good health. Both conserved end residues are part of each CDR3. The order of the fields is CDR3 length, V gene, J gene, CDR3 protein.

CDR3 length: 14; V gene: TRBV19; J gene: TRBJ1-3; CDR3 protein: CASKDGGTGNTIYF
CDR3 length: 13; V gene: TRBV14; J gene: TRBJ1-5; CDR3 protein: CASSRRSNQPQHF
CDR3 length: 11; V gene: TRBV20-1; J gene: TRBJ2-7; CDR3 protein: CSARENYEQYF
CDR3 length: 13; V gene: TRBV19; J gene: TRBJ2-3; CDR3 protein: CASGPGGTDTQYF
CDR3 length: 15; V gene: TRBV7-9; J gene: TRBJ1-1; CDR3 protein: CASSLDGVSRTEAFF
CDR3 length: 14; V gene: TRBV27; J gene: TRBJ1-4; CDR3 protein: CASSLGTQGEKLFF
CDR3 length: 15; V gene: TRBV3-1/TRBV3-2; J gene: TRBJ2-2; CDR3 protein: CASSQVRGPNGELFF
CDR3 length: 15; V gene: TRBV6-5; J gene: TRBJ2-1; CDR3 protein: CASIVDRAAYNEQFF
CDR3 length: 17; V gene: TRBV7-9; J gene: TRBJ1-5; CDR3 protein: CASSYITTGGRGQPQHF
CDR3 length: 14; V gene: TRBV3-1/TRBV3-2; J gene: TRBJ1-2; CDR3 protein: CASSQDSQKRGYTF
CDR3 length: 14; V gene: TRBV11-3; J gene: TRBJ1-1; CDR3 protein: CASSSPFEGGEAFF
CDR3 length: 11; V gene: TRBV19; J gene: TRBJ1-1; CDR3 protein: CASTFFTEAFF
CDR3 length: 12; V gene: TRBV30; J gene: TRBJ2-7; CDR3 protein: CAWWDGNYEQYF
CDR3 length: 16; V gene: TRBV25-1; J gene: TRBJ1-2; CDR3 protein: CASSAAQGQGDYGYTF
CDR3 length: 13; V gene: TRBV7-2; J gene: TRBJ2-7; CDR3 protein: CASSLVGQYEQYF
CDR3 length: 12; V gene: TRBV6-5; J gene: TRBJ1-5; CDR3 protein: CASGYSNQPQHF
CDR3 length: 15; V gene: TRBV5-6; J gene: TRBJ2-1; CDR3 protein: CASSLGGRPPNEQFF
CDR3 length: 15; V gene: TRBV4-1; J gene: TRBJ2-2; CDR3 protein: CASSQEGNGGGELFF
CDR3 length: 16; V gene: TRBV5-5; J gene: TRBJ2-2; CDR3 protein: CASSPGGTANTGELFF
CDR3 length: 16; V gene: TRBV5-5; J gene: TRBJ2-1; CDR3 protein: CASSFRLASSYNEQFF
CDR3 length: 15; V gene: TRBV27; J gene: TRBJ1-5; CDR3 protein: CASRRAGVGDQPQHF
CDR3 length: 14; V gene: TRBV28; J gene: TRBJ2-7; CDR3 protein: CASSNRDREDEQYF
CDR3 length: 14; V gene: TRBV5-1; J gene: TRBJ2-2; CDR3 protein: CASSFGPNTGELFF
CDR3 length: 12; V gene: TRBV18; J gene: TRBJ2-5; CDR3 protein: CASSPQQETQYF
CDR3 length: 13; V gene: TRBV9; J gene: TRBJ1-1; CDR3 protein: CASSVGFGTEAFF
CDR3 length: 14; V gene: TRBV18; J gene: TRBJ1-5; CDR3 protein: CASSPQGGNQPQHF
CDR3 length: 17; V gene: TRBV9; J gene: TRBJ2-3; CDR3 protein: CASSYTLTSGSSDTQYF
CDR3 length: 15; V gene: TRBV5-1; J gene: TRBJ2-1; CDR3 protein: CASSLNGVLGNEQFF
CDR3 length: 14; V gene: TRBV10-1; J gene: TRBJ1-4; CDR3 protein: CASSEWTGTEKLFF
CDR3 length: 18; V gene: TRBV6-6; J gene: TRBJ1-5; CDR3 protein: CASSRKGPIGRVGKPQHF
CDR3 length: 16; V gene: TRBV18; J gene: TRBJ1-2; CDR3 protein: CASSPTPSPDRDGYTF
CDR3 length: 15; V gene: TRBV7-6; J gene: TRBJ2-1; CDR3 protein: CASSLDLAAYNEQFF
CDR3 length: 18; V gene: TRBV15; J gene: TRBJ2-3; CDR3 protein: CATSQDSLGQIGTDTQYF
CDR3 length: 14; V gene: TRBV5-6; J gene: TRBJ1-3; CDR3 protein: CASTPGTFGNTIYF
CDR3 length: 15; V gene: TRBV28; J gene: TRBJ1-6; CDR3 protein: CASGVWISYNSPLHF
CDR3 length: 15; V gene: TRBV30; J gene: TRBJ2-3; CDR3 protein: CAWTGGPSGADTQYF
CDR3 length: 14; V gene: TRBV19; J gene: TRBJ1-5; CDR3 protein: CASRLRGGDQPQHF
CDR3 length: 13; V gene: TRBV14; J gene: TRBJ2-1; CDR3 protein: CASSPFNYNEQFF
CDR3 length: 16; V gene: TRBV21-1; J gene: TRBJ2-3; CDR3 protein: CASSKKGLSGTDTQYF
CDR3 length: 16; V gene: TRBV11-3; J gene: TRBJ2-5; CDR3 protein: CASSLVFGGGQETQYF
CDR3 length: 16; V gene: TRBV5-1; J gene: TRBJ2-2; CDR3 protein: CASSPSVVGNTGELFF
CDR3 length: 13; V gene: TRBV29-1; J gene: TRBJ1-3; CDR3 protein: CSVEDPGGNTIYF
CDR3 length: 16; V gene: TRBV7-3; J gene: TRBJ2-2; CDR3 protein: CASSPLQGASTGELFF
CDR3 length: 16; V gene: TRBV5-5; J gene: TRBJ2-2; CDR3 protein: CASSNDRGEGTGELFF
CDR3 length: 13; V gene: TRBV5-6; J gene: TRBJ2-7; CDR3 protein: CASSWGQSYEQYF